A single sample is the source of the 21 T cell receptor beta chains below, sequenced in a study of cytomegalovirus exposure and HLA in healthy donors. Primers included in the PCR were 60 Vbeta and 13 Jbeta primers. The protocol was immunoSEQ multiplex PCR, while the TCRdb copy is restricted to in-frame clones and leaves out a portion. Of 140,000 to 150,000 clones detected, around 86% appear once; the ten largest clones hold roughly 2.9%. Sequencing input: PBMCs. The source is a woman aged 25 to 39 in good health and CMV-seronegative.

The chain uses TRBV28 and TRBJ2-1; 9 nucleotides match TRBD2. CDR1 and CDR2 (germline): MDHEN, SYDVKM. This CDR3 is built from 15 residues. V lost 6 bases, J lost 4 bases, and 7 bases stayed unmatched. DNA for the CDR3: TGTGCCAGCAGCGCCGGGACTAGCTTTTACAATGAGCAGTTCTTC. Encoded protein: CASSAGTSFYNEQFF.

The gene calls are TRBV5-1 and TRBJ2-5; TRBD2 aligns across 8 bases. Germline V gene data show CDR1 as SGHRS and CDR2 as YFSETQ. This CDR3 has 16 amino acids. Trimming cost V 0 bases and J 3 bases; bases outside gene matches: 7. Here the CDR3 DNA reads TGCGCCAGCAGCTTGGCCTCAGCGGGAGCAAAAGAGACCCAGTACTTC. The encoded protein is CASSLASAGAKETQYF.

This clone was seen more than once but under ten times. The gene calls are TRBV2 and TRBJ1-3; unclear D gene. This CDR3 comprises 14 residues. The germline CDR1 and CDR2 sequences are SNHLY and FYNNEI. Trimming removed 6 bases from V and 4 bases from J, with 13 bases in between. CDR3 sequence reads: CASSSTVSGNTIYF. For the CDR3, the DNA is TGTGCCAGCAGCTCCACAGTATCCGGAAACACCATATATTTT. The entire variable domain, with the rest obtained from reference TRBV2 and TRBJ1-3, is as follows: EPEVTQTPSHQVTQMGQEVILRCVPISNHLYFYWYRQILGQKVEFLVSFYNNEISEKSEIFDDQFSVERPDGSNFTLKIRSTKLEDSAMYFCASSSTVSGNTIYFGEGSWLTVV.

The chain combines TRBV9 with TRBJ2-3; 8 bases match TRBD1. This CDR3 has 15 amino acids. Unmatched junction bases numbered 8, after V lost 4 bases and J lost 4 bases. CDR1 and CDR2 (germline): SGDLS, YYNGEE. In nucleotides, the CDR3 is TGTGCCAGCAGCCCAAGGACAGGGTACCCAGATACGCAGTATTTT. This translates into CASSPRTGYPDTQYF.

The chain has TRBV10-2 and TRBJ1-3; 8 nucleotides match TRBD1. J gave up 3 bases and V 8 bases, and 6 bases lay outside the gene matches. Germline V gene sequence: CDR1 WSHSY, CDR2 SAAADI. The CDR3 totals 14 residues. This CDR3 is CASLAQGGGNTIYF. In DNA form, the CDR3 reads TGCGCCAGCCTTGCACAGGGGGGTGGAAACACCATATATTTT.

The chain has TRBV5-6 and TRBJ1-3, with D tentatively TRBD1 (6 bases). Trimming left V 3 bases short and J 2 bases short, with 6 bases between. The CDR3 is 13 amino acids. Germline CDR1 and CDR2: SGHDT and YYEEEE. In nucleotides, the CDR3 is TGTGCCAGCAGCTGGGACACTGGAAACACCATATATTTT. Amino acids: CASSWDTGNTIYF.

The CDR3 sequence is CASSLARNTEAFF. CDR3 nucleotides: TGCGCCAGCAGCTTGGCCAGGAACACTGAAGCTTTCTTT. This chain connects TRBV5-1 to TRBJ1-1; D ambiguous. Trimming stripped 0 bases from V and 1 base from J, with 4 bases between. The length of the CDR3 is 13 residues. Germline V gene lookup returns CDR1 SGHRS and CDR2 YFSETQ. Supplemented by reference TRBV5-1 and TRBJ1-1, the full variable domain reads KAGVTQTPRYLIKTRGQQVTLSCSPISGHRSVSWYQQTPGQGLQFLFEYFSETQRNKGNFPGRFSGRQFSNSRSEMNVSTLELGDSALYLCASSLARNTEAFFGQGTRLTVV.

The V call is TRBV6-6, the J call TRBJ1-1; D is ambiguous. V dropped 0 bases and J dropped 5 bases, with 13 bases sitting between them. CDR1 is MNHNY and CDR2 is SVGAGI in the germline V gene (reference sequence). The CDR3 runs 15 residues. Here the CDR3 reads CASSYSGGAGTEAFF. The CDR3 DNA follows: TGTGCCAGCAGTTACTCTGGCGGAGCGGGGACTGAAGCTTTCTTT.

This chain joins TRBV19 and TRBJ2-7; 10 nucleotides agree with TRBD1. Germline values: CDR1 LNHDA, CDR2 SQIVND (reference sequence). V shed 6 bases and J 4 bases; nucleotides not matched to a gene: 3. The CDR3 contains 13 residues. As DNA, the CDR3 is TGTGCCAGTAGCCGACAGGGGGCTTACGAGCAGTACTTC. Translated, it gives CASSRQGAYEQYF. The variable domain in full, with the rest retrieved from reference TRBV19 and TRBJ2-7, is DGGITQSPKYLFRKEGQNVTLSCEQNLNHDAMYWYRQDPGQGLRLIYYSQIVNDFQKGDIAEGYSVSREKKESFPLTVTSAQKNPTAFYLCASSRQGAYEQYFGPGTRLTVT.

The J gene is TRBJ1-2, the V gene TRBV19, with 7 bases that match TRBD1. Germline V gene data show CDR1 as LNHDA and CDR2 as SQIVND (reference sequence). The CDR3 runs to 15 residues. With 0 bases clipped from V and 8 bases from J, the junction kept 9 bases outside the gene matches. CDR3 nucleotides: TGTGCCAGTAGTATAGAAATGCGGCGACAGGGAGGCTACACCTTC. Its protein is CASSIEMRRQGGYTF.

CDR3 nucleotides: TGCGCCAGCAGCCCAACCCCGGGACAGAACTATGGCTACACCTTC. It specifies CASSPTPGQNYGYTF. The chain recombines TRBV4-1 with TRBJ1-2, with 7 bases aligning to TRBD1. The germline CDR1 and CDR2 sequences are MGHRA and YSYEKL. With V trimmed by 4 bases and J by 2 bases, 7 bases remained unmatched. The CDR3 is 15 residues long.

This clone has a single count. The chain links TRBV4-1 to TRBJ2-3, with TRBD1 matching 8 bases. The V gene end was trimmed by 1 base and the J gene end by 10 bases; junction bases not matched to a gene: 13. The germline V gene encodes CDR1 MGHRA and CDR2 YSYEKL. The CDR3 runs 16 residues. CDR3 in amino acids: CASSQGSGGQGLAQYF. Here the CDR3 DNA reads TGCGCCAGCAGCCAAGGATCTGGTGGACAGGGATTAGCGCAGTATTTT.

This clone was seen more than once but under ten times. The V and J genes are TRBV6-1 and TRBJ2-4; a weak D match, TRBD2 (6 bases). CDR3 length: 14 amino acids. The germline CDR1 and CDR2 sequences are MNHNS and SASEGT. Trimming stripped 7 bases from V and 3 bases from J, with 13 bases between. DNA of the CDR3: TGTGCCAGCACGGGGGAACTAGTCAAAAACATTCAGTACTTC. Its protein product is CASTGELVKNIQYF.

The rearrangement joins TRBV18 to TRBJ1-5, with TRBD1 matching over 8 bases. CDR1 and CDR2 (germline): KGHSH, LQKENI. CDR3 length: 14 amino acids. J lost 9 bases, V lost 3 bases, and 7 bases had no gene match. CDR3 sequence reads: CASSPGDRSGPQHF. The CDR3 DNA reads TGTGCCAGCTCACCCGGGGACAGGTCCGGGCCCCAGCATTTT.

The DNA for the CDR3 is TGTGCCAGCAGTTTATATGCCCGGGGGAATCTTCATTATATGACCCTCCACTTT. Translated: CASSLYARGNLHYMTLHF. The chain uses TRBV27 and TRBJ1-6, with D possibly being TRBD1 (5 bases). Trimming took 1 base from V and 14 from J, leaving 27 bases between them. CDR1 is MNHEY, CDR2 SMNVEV, per germline (reference sequence). The CDR3 loop spans 18 amino acids.

The chain links TRBV2 to TRBJ2-7; 16 bases match TRBD2. J gave up 7 bases and V 8 bases, and 8 bases lay outside the gene matches. Germline V CDR1 and CDR2: SNHLY, FYNNEI. There are 15 residues in the CDR3. The CDR3 nucleotides read TGTGCCAGCTCTCAGGGACTAGCGGGAGGGTCTGAGCAGTACTTC. Translated, it gives CASSQGLAGGSEQYF.

J is TRBJ1-2 and V is TRBV19; 7 bases agree with TRBD1. Germline lookup yields CDR1 LNHDA and CDR2 SQIVND (reference sequence). The CDR3 is made up of 11 amino acids. This chain's CDR3 is CATGVWDGYTF. The DNA of the CDR3 is TGTGCTACAGGGGTTTGGGATGGCTACACCTTC.

The chain links TRBV9 to TRBJ2-2; 7 bases are shared with TRBD1. CDR1 and CDR2 (germline): SGDLS, YYNGEE. The length of the CDR3 is 16 residues. The trim removed 6 bases at V and 0 bases at J, leaving 8 bases unmatched. The CDR3 here is CASTIQGLTNTGELFF. Here the CDR3 DNA reads TGTGCCAGCACCATACAGGGGTTAACGAACACCGGGGAGCTGTTTTTT. Complete variable domain (other parts from reference TRBV9 and TRBJ2-2): DSGVTQTPKHLITATGQRVTLRCSPRSGDLSVYWYQQSLDQGLQFLIQYYNGEERAKGNILERFSAQQFPDLHSELNLSSLELGDSALYFCASTIQGLTNTGELFFGEGSRLTVL.

J is TRBJ1-2 and V is TRBV18; weak D call: TRBD1 (6 bases). V was trimmed by 5 bases and J by 3 bases, leaving 10 bases between them. This CDR3 region has 13 residues. Looked up from germline, CDR1 is KGHSH and CDR2 is LQKENI. This chain's CDR3 is CASSTGFDYGYTF. Written as DNA, the CDR3 is TGTGCCAGCTCAACAGGGTTCGACTATGGCTACACCTTC.

J is TRBJ2-1 and V is TRBV9; D is perhaps TRBD2 (5 bases). The CDR3 length is 15 residues. Germline V gene data show CDR1 as SGDLS and CDR2 as YYNGEE. Trimming took 2 bases from V and 1 from J, leaving 10 bases between them. CDR3 coding DNA: TGTGCCAGCAGCGTTTTGGACTTATCCTACAATGAGCAGTTCTTC. It encodes CASSVLDLSYNEQFF.

The V call is TRBV28, the J call TRBJ1-3, with unresolved D. The CDR3 spans 14 residues. In germline, CDR1 is MDHEN, CDR2 SYDVKM. Deletions cut 2 bases from V and 3 bases from J, with 8 bases between. CDR3 residues: CASSLGGIGNTIYF. Written as DNA, the CDR3 is TGTGCCAGCAGTTTAGGAGGGATTGGAAACACCATATATTTT.